This TCR beta chain comes out of a study of cytomegalovirus exposure and HLA in healthy donors. Despite likely unrecorded immune exposures, the donors were nominally healthy at the time of sampling. It was with 60 Vbeta and 13 Jbeta primers that the PCR ran. Method: immunoSEQ multiplex PCR; TCRdb's copy keeps in-frame clones and lacks some. The sample has over 200,000 clones; about 84% are singletons. About this clone itself: Its specificity is unknown.

General observations from the study: A likely sequencing artifact accounted for one observed cluster of highly shared sequence variants. Earlier analysis yielded a pattern in which most TCR beta V segments were productive about 90% or about 30% of the time. Being indistinguishable, some V segments were excluded, TRBV6-2 and TRBV6-3 among them.

This CDR3 has 16 amino acids. The germline gives CDR1 MGHRA, CDR2 YSYEKL. V trimming: 6 bases; J trimming: 1 base; junction bases outside the gene matches: 8. This clonotype was obtained from a human donor in good health. Sequencing used PBMCs. The V and J genes are TRBV4-1 and TRBJ2-7, with 11 bases that match TRBD2. The CDR3 DNA follows: TGCGCCAGCAGTCGGAATAGCGGGAGGGGGTCCTACGAGCAGTACTTC. Its protein is CASSRNSGRGSYEQYF.